Listed here are 11 T cell receptor beta chains from one sample, sequenced in a study of blood T cell repertoires in COVID-19. Sequencing used immunoSEQ multiplex PCR; TCRdb keeps in-frame clones, though not all of them. Of about half a million clones in the sample, nearly 90% were seen once. Sequenced input: peripheral blood. The receptor source for this set is a man aged 18 to 30 with COVID-19, enrolled during active disease.

This clone was counted once. V usage is TRBV7-2 and J usage is TRBJ1-4, with 9 bases aligning to TRBD1. Per germline, CDR1 SGHTA and CDR2 FQGNSA. The CDR3 runs 15 residues. The V segment lost 5 bases and the J segment 3 bases; nucleotides outside the gene matches: 4. CDR3 nucleotides: TGTGCCAGCAGCCTACAGGGGGCGGCTAATGAAAAACTGTTTTTT. It is translated as CASSLQGAANEKLFF.

This clone was observed a handful of times. V and J are TRBV3-1 (or the pseudogene TRBV3-2) and TRBJ2-7, with 14 bases aligning to TRBD2. The CDR3 extends over 16 amino acids. V was clipped by 5 bases and J by 7 bases; unmatched bases: 10. Germline V CDR1 and CDR2: LGHDT, YNNKEL (reference sequence). The CDR3 coding sequence is TGTGCCAGCAGCACGACTAGCGGGAGGGCCTCGGGGGAGCAGTACTTC. It yields the protein CASSTTSGRASGEQYF.

This rearrangement joins TRBV7-9 to TRBJ2-3; 8 nucleotides match TRBD2. In germline, CDR1 is SEHNR, CDR2 FQNEAQ (reference sequence). Trimming removed 0 bases from V and 0 bases from J; junction bases left unmatched: 2. The CDR3 totals 16 residues. CDR3 DNA sequence: TGTGCCAGCAGCTTAGCTAGCGGGACTAGCACAGATACGCAGTATTTT. Its protein product is CASSLASGTSTDTQYF.

The chain is built from TRBV5-4 and TRBJ2-2, with D possibly TRBD2 on 6 matching bases. CDR1 and CDR2 (germline): SGHNT, YYREEE (reference sequence). Trimming took off 1 base at V and 2 bases at J, with 12 bases between the two ends. This CDR3 region has 16 residues. CDR3 in amino acids: CASSLSQGLNTGELFF. As DNA, the CDR3 is TGTGCCAGCAGCTTGAGTCAGGGACTCAACACCGGGGAGCTGTTTTTT.

About this clone: Other DNA sequences in this specimen translate into the identical CDR3. The chain combines TRBV19 with TRBJ1-1; TRBD1 might be the D (5 bases). The CDR3 consists of 12 residues. Between the trimmed V and J ends, which lost 1 base and 6 bases, there was a span of 6 bases. Germline CDR1 LNHDA, CDR2 SQIVND (reference sequence). This CDR3 is CASSIGGSEAFF. For the CDR3, the DNA is TGTGCCAGTAGTATAGGGGGCTCTGAAGCTTTCTTT.

J is TRBJ1-1 and V is TRBV7-9; tentative D call: TRBD1 (6 bases). CDR1 and CDR2 from the germline V gene are SEHNR and FQNEAQ (reference sequence). Deletions cut 1 base from V and 1 base from J, with 16 bases between. This CDR3 has 17 residues. CDR3 amino acids: CASSLDTRGVTNTEAFF. As DNA, the CDR3 is TGTGCCAGCAGCTTAGATACCAGGGGAGTAACGAACACTGAAGCTTTCTTT.

The table lists this clone with a count of one. CDR3 sequence (DNA): TGTGCCAGCAGCCCGGCGGCAGACGAGCAGTACTTC. Translated, it gives CASSPAADEQYF. The V gene is TRBV13, the J gene TRBJ2-7; no firm D call. This CDR3 spans 12 amino acids. Germline V CDR1 and CDR2: PRHDT, FYEKMQ (reference sequence). V was trimmed by 5 bases and J by 5 bases, leaving 10 bases between them. Based on the CDR3 plus reference TRBV13 and TRBJ2-7, the full variable domain is AAGVIQSPRHLIKEKRETATLKCYPIPRHDTVYWYQQGPGQDPQFLISFYEKMQSDKGSIPDRFSAQQFSDYHSELNMSSLELGDSALYFCASSPAADEQYFGPGTRLTVT.

The chain recombines TRBV6-5 with TRBJ2-1; 9 positions match TRBD2. CDR3 length: 14 amino acids. The germline V gene encodes CDR1 MNHEY and CDR2 SVGAGI. J was trimmed by 8 bases and V by 6 bases; bases with no gene match: 8. This CDR3 reads CASSVQRGDDEQFF. In DNA form, the CDR3 reads TGTGCCAGCAGCGTCCAGCGGGGGGATGATGAGCAGTTCTTC.

This rearrangement joins TRBV5-4 to TRBJ2-2; tentative D call: TRBD1 (5 bases). The CDR3 loop spans 12 amino acids. Germline CDR1 and CDR2: SGHNT and YYREEE (reference sequence). V lost 4 bases and J lost 7, with 8 bases in between. CDR3 coding DNA: TGTGCCAGCAGCGCTCAGGGCGGGGAGCTGTTTTTT. Protein product: CASSAQGGELFF.

A remark on this clone: The same CDR3 is also encoded by other DNA sequences in this sample. This chain joins TRBV24-1 and TRBJ1-1, with TRBD1 as a possible D gene (5 bases). V dropped 4 bases and J dropped 5 bases, with 10 bases sitting between them. The CDR3 totals 13 residues. Germline assignment: CDR1 KGHDR and CDR2 SFDVKD. The CDR3 loop is CATSEGARTEAFF. CDR3 DNA: TGTGCCACCAGTGAAGGGGCGAGAACTGAAGCTTTCTTT.

The chain links TRBV5-1 to TRBJ2-7; D might be TRBD2 (6 bases). The CDR3 sequence is 18 residues long. CDR1 SGHRS and CDR2 YFSETQ come from the germline V gene. The ends were cut back, 4 bases at V and 1 base at J, with 24 bases in the middle. CDR3 coding DNA: TGCGCCAGCAGCCCACATCGGGGGAGTCTCCTAGGGTCCTACGAGCAGTACTTC. This translates into CASSPHRGSLLGSYEQYF.